This TCR beta chain comes out of a study of blood T cell repertoires in COVID-19. About the study: The analysed material was cDNA or gDNA that came from T cells, B-cell-depleted T cells, or PBMCs.

Libraries were prepared by immunoSEQ multiplex PCR; TCRdb keeps only in-frame clonotypes and omits some of them. The sample has about 400,000 clones, about 90% seen once. Trimming at V came to 0 bases and at J to 5 bases, leaving 6 bases not matched to a gene. This CDR3 comprises 16 residues. Germline values: CDR1 MNHEY, CDR2 SVGAGI. Participants' own reports of clinical history determined their cohort assignment. The receptor's source is a woman aged 25 to 45 who had recovered from COVID-19. The V call is TRBV6-5, the J call TRBJ1-2; 10 bases are a match to TRBD1. Sample: PBMCs or T cells enriched from blood (not recorded which). CDR3: CASSYSRTGGNYGYTF. The DNA of the CDR3 is TGTGCCAGCAGTTACTCGAGGACAGGGGGGAATTATGGCTACACCTTC.